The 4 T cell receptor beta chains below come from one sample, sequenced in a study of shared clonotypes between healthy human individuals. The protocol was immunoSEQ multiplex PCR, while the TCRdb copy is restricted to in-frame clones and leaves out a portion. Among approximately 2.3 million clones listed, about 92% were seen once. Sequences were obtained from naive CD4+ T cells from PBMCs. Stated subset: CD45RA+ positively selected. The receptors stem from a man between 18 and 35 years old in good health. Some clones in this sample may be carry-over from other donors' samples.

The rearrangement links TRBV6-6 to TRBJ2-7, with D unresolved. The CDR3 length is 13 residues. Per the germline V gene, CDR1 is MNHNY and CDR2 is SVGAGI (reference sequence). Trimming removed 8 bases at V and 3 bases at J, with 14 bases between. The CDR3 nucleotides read TGTGCCAGCGGGATTCCCCCCAACTACGAGCAGTACTTC. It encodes CASGIPPNYEQYF.

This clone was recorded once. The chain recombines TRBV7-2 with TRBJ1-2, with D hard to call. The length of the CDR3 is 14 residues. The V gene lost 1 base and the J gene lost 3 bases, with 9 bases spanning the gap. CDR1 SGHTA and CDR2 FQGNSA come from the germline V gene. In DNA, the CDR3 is TGTGCCAGCAGCTTAGAGCTGGGAGACTATGGCTACACCTTC. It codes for CASSLELGDYGYTF.

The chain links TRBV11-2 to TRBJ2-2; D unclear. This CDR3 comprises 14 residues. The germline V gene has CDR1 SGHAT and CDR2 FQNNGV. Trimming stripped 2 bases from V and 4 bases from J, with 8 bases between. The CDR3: CASSLRRSTGELFF. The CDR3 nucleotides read TGTGCCAGCAGCTTACGGAGAAGCACCGGGGAGCTGTTTTTT.

Here the CDR3 DNA reads TGTGCCAGCAGCTTAGTAGGGGGGCTTAGCTCCTACGAGCAGTACTTC. It codes for CASSLVGGLSSYEQYF. This chain uses TRBV7-2 with TRBJ2-7; D is perhaps TRBD1 or TRBD2 (6 bases each). The germline V and J ends were trimmed by 1 base and 0 bases, with 13 bases remaining between them. CDR3 length: 16 residues. From germline, CDR1 is SGHTA and CDR2 FQGNSA.